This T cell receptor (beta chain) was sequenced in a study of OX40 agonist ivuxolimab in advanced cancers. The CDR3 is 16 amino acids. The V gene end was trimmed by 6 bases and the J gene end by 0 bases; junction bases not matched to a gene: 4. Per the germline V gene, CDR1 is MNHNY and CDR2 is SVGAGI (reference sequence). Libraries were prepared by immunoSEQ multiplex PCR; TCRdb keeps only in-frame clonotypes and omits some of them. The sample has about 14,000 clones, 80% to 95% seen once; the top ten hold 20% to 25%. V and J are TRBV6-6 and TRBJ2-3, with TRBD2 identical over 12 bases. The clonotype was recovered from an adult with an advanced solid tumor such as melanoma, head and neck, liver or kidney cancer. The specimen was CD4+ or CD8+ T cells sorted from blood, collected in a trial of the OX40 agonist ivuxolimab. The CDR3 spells CASRGTSGLSTDTQYF. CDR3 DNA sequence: TGTGCCAGCAGGGGGACTAGCGGGTTAAGCACAGATACGCAGTATTTT.